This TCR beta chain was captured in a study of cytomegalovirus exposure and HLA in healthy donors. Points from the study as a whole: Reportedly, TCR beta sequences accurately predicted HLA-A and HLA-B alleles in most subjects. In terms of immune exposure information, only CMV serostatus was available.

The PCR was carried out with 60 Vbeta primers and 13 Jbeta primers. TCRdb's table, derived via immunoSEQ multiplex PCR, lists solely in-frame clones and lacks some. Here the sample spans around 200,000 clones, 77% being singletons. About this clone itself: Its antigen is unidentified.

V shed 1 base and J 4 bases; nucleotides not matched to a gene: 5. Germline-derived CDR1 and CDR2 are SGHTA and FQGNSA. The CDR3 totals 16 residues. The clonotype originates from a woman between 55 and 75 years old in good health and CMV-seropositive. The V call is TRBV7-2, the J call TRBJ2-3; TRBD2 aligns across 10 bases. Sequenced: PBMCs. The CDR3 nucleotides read TGTGCCAGCAGCTTAGGGGCTAGCGGGGGCCCAGATACGCAGTATTTT. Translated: CASSLGASGGPDTQYF.